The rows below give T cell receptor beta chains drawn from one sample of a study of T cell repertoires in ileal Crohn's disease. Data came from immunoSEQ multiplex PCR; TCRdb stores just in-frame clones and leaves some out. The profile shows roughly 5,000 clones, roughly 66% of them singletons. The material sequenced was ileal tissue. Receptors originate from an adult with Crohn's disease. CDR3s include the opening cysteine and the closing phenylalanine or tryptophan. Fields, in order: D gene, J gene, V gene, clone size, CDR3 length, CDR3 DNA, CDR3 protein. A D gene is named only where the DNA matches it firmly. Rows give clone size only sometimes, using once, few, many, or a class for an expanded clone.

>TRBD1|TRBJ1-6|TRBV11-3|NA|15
TGTGCCAGCAGCCCCCCGGGACAGGGGAATTCACCCCTCCACTTT
CASSPPGQGNSPLHF
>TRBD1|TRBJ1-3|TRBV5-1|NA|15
TGCGCCAGCAGCAAGGGACAGCCCTCTGGAAACACCATATATTTT
CASSKGQPSGNTIYF
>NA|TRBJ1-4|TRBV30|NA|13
TGTGCCTGGGGCGACAGTTCCGTTGAAAAACTGTTTTTT
CAWGDSSVEKLFF
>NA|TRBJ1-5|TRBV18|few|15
TGTGCCAGCTCACCAGGGAGAGCAGACAATCAGCCCCAGCATTTT
CASSPGRADNQPQHF
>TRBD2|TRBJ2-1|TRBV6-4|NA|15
TGTGCCAGCAGTCCACTAGCGGGAGTTGGGAATGAGCAGTTCTTC
CASSPLAGVGNEQFF
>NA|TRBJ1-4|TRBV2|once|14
TGTGCCAGCAGTTATACCGAGACTAATGAAAAACTGTTTTTT
CASSYTETNEKLFF
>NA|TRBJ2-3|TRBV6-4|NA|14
TGTGCCAGCGCCCTCTCAGGGGCGACAGATACGCAGTATTTT
CASALSGATDTQYF
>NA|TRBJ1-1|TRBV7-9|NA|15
TGTGCCAGCAGCCCCGCGGGGGCGCATTCCACTGAAGCTTTCTTT
CASSPAGAHSTEAFF
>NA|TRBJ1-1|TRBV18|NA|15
TGTGCCAGCTCACCACAACCGACAGGGAACACTGAAGCTTTCTTT
CASSPQPTGNTEAFF
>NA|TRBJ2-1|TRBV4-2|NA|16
TGTGCCAGCAGCCAAGAGTCCGGCGGGTCCTACAATGAGCAGTTCTTC
CASSQESGGSYNEQFF
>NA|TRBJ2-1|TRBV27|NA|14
TGTGCCAGCAGTTTATCGAACTACTACAATGAGCAGTTCTTC
CASSLSNYYNEQFF
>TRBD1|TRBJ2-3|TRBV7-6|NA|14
TGTGCCAGCAGCTTAGGACAGGGGACAGATACGCAGTATTTT
CASSLGQGTDTQYF
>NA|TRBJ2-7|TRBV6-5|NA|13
TGTGCCAGCAGTTACTCGCCGCAGGGGAAGCAGTACTTC
CASSYSPQGKQYF
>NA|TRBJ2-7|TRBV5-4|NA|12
TGTGCCAGCAGGCTAAACAGGGACGAGCAGTACTTC
CASRLNRDEQYF
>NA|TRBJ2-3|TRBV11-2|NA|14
TGTGCCAGCAGTTATACTAGGGGCACAGATACGCAGTATTTT
CASSYTRGTDTQYF
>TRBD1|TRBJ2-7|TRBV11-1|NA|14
TGTGCCAGCAGCCCTTTGACAGGGAAGGGCGAGCAGTACTTC
CASSPLTGKGEQYF
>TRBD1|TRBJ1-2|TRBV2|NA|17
TGTGCCAGCAGTGCCCAGTTGACAGGGGGCGCAAACTATGGCTACACCTTC
CASSAQLTGGANYGYTF
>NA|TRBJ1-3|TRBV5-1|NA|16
TGTGCCAGCAGTTCTCAGGGGTATAGGGCTGGAAACACCATATATTTT
CASSSQGYRAGNTIYF
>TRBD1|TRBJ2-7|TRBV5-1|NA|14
TGCGCCAGCAGCTTGGACAGGGGAAGATACGAGCAGTACTTC
CASSLDRGRYEQYF
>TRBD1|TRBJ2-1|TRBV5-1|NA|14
TGTGCCAGCAGCGCCGGACAGGACTGGAATGAGCAGTTCTTC
CASSAGQDWNEQFF
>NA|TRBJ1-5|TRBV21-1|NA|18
TGTGCCAGCAGCGACGAGAGGACAGGGCATGAAGACAATCAGCCCCAGCATTTT
CASSDERTGHEDNQPQHF
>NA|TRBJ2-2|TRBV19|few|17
TGTGCCAGTACCCCTTCCGGGGTAACTGCTAACACCGGGGAGCTGTTTTTT
CASTPSGVTANTGELFF
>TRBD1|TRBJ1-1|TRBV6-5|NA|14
TGTGCCAGCAATGACAGGGGCGGGAACACTGAAGCTTTCTTT
CASNDRGGNTEAFF
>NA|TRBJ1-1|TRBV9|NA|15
TGTGCCAGCAGCGTAACAGGCTTATTGAACACTGAAGCTTTCTTT
CASSVTGLLNTEAFF
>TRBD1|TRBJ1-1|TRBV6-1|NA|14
TGTGCCAGCAGTTATAGGGGGCGGAGCACTGAAGCTTTCTTT
CASSYRGRSTEAFF
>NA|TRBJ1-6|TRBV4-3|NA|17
TGCGCCAGCAGCCAAGATCTCGACAGCTACTATAATTCACCCCTCCACTTT
CASSQDLDSYYNSPLHF
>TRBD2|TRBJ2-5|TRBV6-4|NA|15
TGTGCCAGCAGTGAGGGACTAGCGGGCCAAGAGACCCAGTACTTC
CASSEGLAGQETQYF
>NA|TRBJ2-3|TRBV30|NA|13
TGTGCCTGGAGTGTCACTATTGGAGATACGCAGTATTTT
CAWSVTIGDTQYF
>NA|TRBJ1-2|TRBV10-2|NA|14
TGCGCCAGCAGTGAGGGGCCGGGGGACTATGGCTACACCTTC
CASSEGPGDYGYTF
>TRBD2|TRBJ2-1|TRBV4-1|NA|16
TGCGCCAGCAGCCCCCGGGGGAGCGGGATGGTCAATGAGCAGTTCTTC
CASSPRGSGMVNEQFF
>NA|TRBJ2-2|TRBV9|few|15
TGTGCCAGCAGCTTGACTACTCCGGGGACCGGGGAGCTGTTTTTT
CASSLTTPGTGELFF